The clone carrying this T cell receptor beta chain was counted at least ten times. Antigen specificity is unknown. TCRdb itself ran the reads through MiXCR, one entry per CDR3 protein. The sample comprises roughly 320,000 distinct CDR3 sequences, 8% to 10% of which are singletons, and approximately 2.4% rests with the top ten. This entry comes from a study of T cell repertoires in cytomegalovirus infection. Across the whole study: Signatures in public TCR beta sequences pointed to both CMV infection and matching HLA type. Study observations and caveats: Dominant in the ex vivo response were TCR beta clonotypes restricted by HLA-C and specific for CMV. The study identified carriers of CMV plus the relevant HLA from cumulative public TCR beta family frequency.

Sequencing input: PBMCs. The clonotype originates from a human donor in good health (CMV status not recorded). Some clones in this sample may be carry-over from other donors' samples.

CDR3 in amino acids: CSVLGGYGYTF. CDR3 nucleotide sequence: TGCAGCGTCCTAGGGGGCTACGGCTACACCTTC. This rearrangement joins TRBV29-1 to TRBJ1-2, with TRBD1 matching 7 bases. Germline V lookup: CDR1 SQVTM, CDR2 ANQGSEA. The V gene end was trimmed by 6 bases and the J gene end by 8 bases; junction bases not matched to a gene: 6. This CDR3 spans 11 amino acids. The variable domain in full, completed from reference TRBV29-1 and TRBJ1-2, reads SAVISQKPSRDICQRGTSLTIQCQVDSQVTMMFWYRQQPGQSLTLIATANQGSEATYESGFVIDKFPISRPNLTFSTLTVSNMSPEDSSIYLCSVLGGYGYTFGSGTRLTVV.